This T cell receptor (beta chain) was recovered during a study of tumor and adjacent non-tumor tissue in lung cancer. Whole-study findings and limits: Tumor tissue had significantly higher TCR diversity than normal lung.

Germline CDR1 is SGHDN and CDR2 is FVKESK. This CDR3 contains 13 residues. RNA was extracted from bulk tissue without any cell sorting. A modified ARM-PCR protocol with three rounds of nested PCR amplified TCRbeta. One entry per CDR3 protein, called by TCRdb with MiXCR from the multiplex PCR reads. The data show around 99,000 distinct CDR3 sequences, with 75% seen just once and more than 35% held by the top ten. On this clonotype: The antigen remains unidentified. One end of the junction does not line up with germline, which may come from a read error.

The sequenced material came from lung tumor tissue. The rearrangement links TRBV14 to TRBJ2-2; D is undetermined. The sequence came from a woman in her sixties or seventies with non-small cell lung cancer. CDR3 sequence reads: CTSSQRSTVELFF. The CDR3, as DNA: TGTACCAGCAGCCAACGGTCGACCGTGGAGCTGTTTTTT.